Following are 22 T cell receptor beta chains from one sample sequenced in a study of cytomegalovirus exposure and HLA in healthy donors. The PCR made use of 60 Vbeta and 13 Jbeta primers. Sequencing was performed with immunoSEQ multiplex PCR; in TCRdb, only in-frame clones are kept and a portion is missing. The table lists about 150,000 clones, about 80% of them singletons. Sample: PBMCs. These receptors all stem from a woman in her thirties or forties in good health and CMV-seronegative.

The rearrangement uses TRBV28 and TRBJ1-5; D is unresolved. The length of the CDR3 is 15 residues. Looked up from germline, CDR1 is MDHEN and CDR2 is SYDVKM. The V end lost 1 base, the J end lost 6 bases, and 13 bases lay between the germline ends. The CDR3 protein is CASSLYRFSSQPQHF. The CDR3 nucleotides are TGTGCCAGCAGTTTATATAGGTTTTCTAGTCAGCCCCAGCATTTT.

The CDR3 region has the DNA TGCGCCAGCAGCCAGGGTTTAAGCGGGGGGGCCTCTGGGGCCAACGTCCTGACTTTC. Amino acid sequence: CASSQGLSGGASGANVLTF. The V call is TRBV4-1, the J call TRBJ2-6, with 10 bases that match TRBD2. This CDR3 has 19 residues. Germline V gene data show CDR1 as MGHRA and CDR2 as YSYEKL. Trimming cost V 3 bases and J 0 bases; bases outside gene matches: 8.

The chain recombines TRBV11-1 with TRBJ2-3; TRBD1 matches 9 bases. Germline CDR1 and CDR2: SGHAT and FQDESV (reference sequence). The CDR3 length is 16 residues. V shed 1 base, J shed 7 bases, and the junction held 9 bases outside the gene matches. DNA for the CDR3: TGTGCCAGCAGCTTAGGATGGGACAGGGTGTCTCATACGCAGTATTTT. Its translation is CASSLGWDRVSHTQYF.

The table lists this clone with a few counts. J is TRBJ2-1 and V is TRBV4-2, with D perhaps TRBD2 (6 bases). V was cut by 0 bases and J by 6 bases, with 9 bases left in between. The germline V gene encodes CDR1 LGHNA and CDR2 YNFKEQ. The CDR3 extends over 14 amino acids. The CDR3 spells CASSQDHGGNEQFF. Here the CDR3 DNA reads TGTGCCAGCAGCCAAGATCACGGGGGCAATGAGCAGTTCTTC.

This clone appeared a single time. V and J are TRBV9 and TRBJ2-2, with 8 bases fitting TRBD1. In germline, CDR1 is SGDLS, CDR2 YYNGEE. V gave up 3 bases and J gave up 2 bases; unmatched junction bases: 9. CDR3 length equals 17 residues. CDR3 loop: CASSGSTGGSNTGELFF. DNA for the CDR3: TGTGCCAGCAGCGGATCTACAGGGGGGAGTAACACCGGGGAGCTGTTTTTT.

V gene TRBV28 combines with J gene TRBJ2-7, with D possibly TRBD1 on 5 matching bases. V was pared by 7 bases and J by 2 bases, with 12 bases between. The CDR3 runs 13 residues. Germline assignment: CDR1 MDHEN and CDR2 SYDVKM. The CDR3 reads CASTVDSTYEQYF. As DNA, the CDR3 is TGTGCCAGCACCGTCGACAGCACCTACGAGCAGTACTTC.

This clone has just a few counts. At one of its ends the junction is not consistent with the germline gene, which may arise from a read error. The chain recombines TRBV7-7 with TRBJ2-5; 7 positions agree with TRBD1. Germline CDR1 is SSHAT and CDR2 is FNYEAQ (reference sequence). The CDR3 loop spans 15 amino acids. The chain's CDR3 is CASSLNPGTEETQYF. Written as DNA, the CDR3 is TGTGCTAGCAGCTTAAACCCCGGGACAGAAGAGACCCAGTACTTC.

This clone showed up just once. V is TRBV29-1 and J is TRBJ1-1; D ambiguous. The ends were cut back, 5 bases at V and 5 bases at J, with 12 bases in the middle. Germline V gene sequence: CDR1 SQVTM, CDR2 ANQGSEA. The CDR3 consists of 12 residues. CDR3: CSVSGVKTEAFF. CDR3 bases: TGCAGCGTTTCCGGTGTTAAGACTGAAGCTTTCTTT. Full variable domain (remainder filled in from reference TRBV29-1 and TRBJ1-1): SAVISQKPSRDICQRGTSLTIQCQVDSQVTMMFWYRQQPGQSLTLIATANQGSEATYESGFVIDKFPISRPNLTFSTLTVSNMSPEDSSIYLCSVSGVKTEAFFGQGTRLTVV.

This clone appeared a single time. The CDR3 here is CASSPGGKLFF. DNA for the CDR3: TGTGCCAGCAGCCCGGGTGGAAAACTGTTTTTT. The chain employs TRBV7-9 and TRBJ1-4; D unresolved. Trimming pared 5 bases from V and 10 bases from J, leaving 8 bases between. Looked up from germline, CDR1 is SEHNR and CDR2 is FQNEAQ (reference sequence). The CDR3 is 11 amino acids.

The table lists this clone with a count of one. V gene TRBV7-2 combines with J gene TRBJ2-3, with 10 bases that match TRBD1. From germline, CDR1 is SGHTA and CDR2 FQGNSA. J gave up 3 bases and V 5 bases, and 5 bases lay outside the gene matches. This CDR3 contains 15 residues. The CDR3 loop is CASSTGTGETDTQYF. CDR3 bases: TGTGCCAGCAGCACCGGGACAGGGGAGACAGATACGCAGTATTTT.

The chain combines TRBV27 with TRBJ2-7; possibly TRBD2 for D (5 bases). Germline V gene lookup returns CDR1 MNHEY and CDR2 SMNVEV (reference sequence). V lost 2 bases and J 2 bases, leaving 7 bases between the germline ends. CDR3 length: 13 amino acids. As DNA, the CDR3 is TGTGCCAGCAGTTTAAGGAGGCCCTACGAGCAGTACTTC. This translates into CASSLRRPYEQYF.

The chain joins TRBV9 to TRBJ1-1, with D hard to call. Germline CDR1 reads SGDLS; CDR2 reads YYNGEE. CDR3 length: 15 amino acids. The V end was cut by 3 bases, the J end by 0 bases, with 12 bases between. For the CDR3, the DNA is TGTGCCAGCAGCGCCCACCACGGGATGAACACTGAAGCTTTCTTT. It specifies CASSAHHGMNTEAFF.

J is TRBJ2-7 and V is TRBV5-5; possible D gene TRBD2, 5 bases. The germline CDR1 and CDR2 sequences are SGHKS and YYEKEE (reference sequence). This CDR3 comprises 16 residues. The V end was cut by 0 bases, the J end by 0 bases, with 13 bases between. The CDR3 DNA reads TGTGCCAGCAGCTTGGGGCGGGCGACCTACTCCTACGAGCAGTACTTC. Its protein product is CASSLGRATYSYEQYF.

The J gene is TRBJ2-5, the V gene TRBV5-6; 10 bases agree with TRBD2. The CDR3 has 17 residues. Germline-derived CDR1 and CDR2 are SGHDT and YYEEEE. After removal of 4 bases from V and 7 bases from J, the junction contained 16 bases not matched to a gene. The CDR3 spells CASSLNPLAGAMGTQYF. The CDR3 region has the DNA TGTGCCAGCAGCCTTAACCCCCTAGCGGGGGCCATGGGGACCCAGTACTTC.

This clone occurred once. This chain uses TRBV6-5 with TRBJ2-7; 10 bases agree with TRBD1. Germline V gene data show CDR1 as MNHEY and CDR2 as SVGAGI. V shed 8 bases, J shed 3 bases, and the junction held 4 bases outside the gene matches. This CDR3 has 13 amino acids. CDR3 in amino acids: CASAGTGDYEQYF. DNA of the CDR3: TGTGCCAGCGCCGGGACAGGGGACTACGAGCAGTACTTC.

This sequence joins TRBV11-2 and TRBJ2-5; TRBD2 matches 9 bases. The germline V gene encodes CDR1 SGHAT and CDR2 FQNNGV. V gave up 3 bases and J gave up 5 bases; unmatched junction bases: 4. This CDR3 is 14 amino acids long. CDR3 bases: TGTGCCAGCAGCTTTTTAGCGGGGGATGAGACCCAGTACTTC. It encodes CASSFLAGDETQYF.

The chain recombines TRBV28 with TRBJ1-5; D is uncertain. The ends were cut back, 7 bases at V and 5 bases at J, with 15 bases in the middle. Germline assignment: CDR1 MDHEN and CDR2 SYDVKM. CDR3 length equals 14 residues. The chain's CDR3 is CASTDGGNHQPQHF. The CDR3 DNA reads TGTGCCAGCACCGATGGAGGGAATCATCAGCCCCAGCATTTT. Supplemented by reference TRBV28 and TRBJ1-5, the full variable domain reads DVKVTQSSRYLVKRTGEKVFLECVQDMDHENMFWYRQDPGLGLRLIYFSYDVKMKEKGDIPEGYSVSREKKERFSLILESASTNQTSMYLCASTDGGNHQPQHFGDGTRLSIL.

The chain joins TRBV6-1 to TRBJ2-7; TRBD1 might be the D (7 bases). The CDR3 totals 15 residues. The germline V gene has CDR1 MNHNS and CDR2 SASEGT. The V end lost 3 bases, the J end lost 3 bases, and 15 bases lay between the germline ends. The CDR3 spells CASSDGAGQLYEQYF. DNA for the CDR3: TGTGCCAGCAGTGATGGCGCGGGACAGCTCTACGAGCAGTACTTC.

This chain connects TRBV27 to TRBJ1-6, with D unresolved. V dropped 5 bases and J dropped 0 bases, with 17 bases sitting between them. CDR1 and CDR2 (germline): MNHEY, SMNVEV (reference sequence). This CDR3 is 18 amino acids long. CDR3 residues: CASSIRHSLSSYNSPLHF. CDR3 coding DNA: TGTGCCAGCAGTATACGACACTCGCTTAGCTCCTATAATTCACCCCTCCACTTT.

This chain links TRBV7-7 with TRBJ2-7; the match to TRBD1 covers 7 bases. The CDR3 is 15 amino acids. The germline CDR1 and CDR2 sequences are SSHAT and FNYEAQ (reference sequence). J was trimmed by 2 bases and V by 1 base; bases with no gene match: 5. CDR3 sequence reads: CASSLGTGPTYEQYF. The DNA for the CDR3 is TGTGCCAGCAGCTTAGGGACAGGCCCGACCTACGAGCAGTACTTC.

V gene TRBV12-5 combines with J gene TRBJ1-1; unclear D gene. With 7 bases removed from V and 1 base from J, the gap between germline ends came to 10 bases. The CDR3 runs 13 residues. Germline CDR1 and CDR2: LGHNT and FRNRAP. CDR3: CASVKRRNTEAFF. The CDR3 coding sequence is TGTGCTAGTGTGAAACGGAGGAACACTGAAGCTTTCTTT.

The chain combines TRBV6-5 with TRBJ1-6; 9 nucleotides match TRBD1. The CDR3 length is 16 residues. Germline loops: CDR1 MNHEY, CDR2 SVGAGI. J was trimmed by 7 bases and V by 4 bases; bases with no gene match: 8. This CDR3 reads CASSFSWDRVNSPLHF. The DNA for the CDR3 is TGTGCCAGCAGTTTTTCGTGGGACAGGGTCAATTCACCCCTCCACTTT.